This T cell receptor beta chain was obtained from a study of T cells in Graves' hyperthyroidism and ophthalmopathy. Criteria for exclusion of patients were uncontrolled infection, other autoimmune disease, pregnancy or lactation. The ends lost 4 bases at V and 4 bases at J; junction bases unmatched: 7. The germline gives CDR1 MGHDK, CDR2 SYGVNS. The CDR3 has 17 amino acids. The TCR beta CDR3 regions underwent amplification using RNA transcripts as the source. During a first-round RT-PCR of the TCR CDR3, the HTBI primer set was used. TCRdb re-derived calls from the multiplex PCR reads in MiXCR, one entry per CDR3 protein. The sample has about 570,000 distinct CDR3 sequences, about 43% seen once.

The clonotype comes from an adult woman with Graves' disease, either hyperthyroidism or ophthalmopathy (not recorded which). The genes are TRBV25-1 and TRBJ2-3; 14 bases match TRBD2. Sequenced: peripheral blood or thyroid tissue (not recorded which). CDR3 sequence (DNA): TGTGCCAGCAGTGCTGTTTCGGGACTAGCGGGAGCAGATACGCAGTATTTT. This sequence encodes CASSAVSGLAGADTQYF. The full variable domain, rest sourced from reference TRBV25-1 and TRBJ2-3, is EADIYQTPRYLVIGTGKKITLECSQTMGHDKMYWYQQDPGMELHLIHYSYGVNSTEKGDLSSESTVSRIRTEHFPLTLESARPSHTSQYLCASSAVSGLAGADTQYFGPGTRLTVL.